The sequence of this T cell receptor (beta chain) was determined in a study of blood T cell repertoires in COVID-19. Study as a whole: Samples taken during acute and convalescent COVID-19 were collected in the United States, Italy and Spain.

Profiling relied on immunoSEQ multiplex PCR, and the TCRdb table lists in-frame clones only, not all of them. The sample has 110,000 or so clones; 85% are singletons. The CDR3 runs 13 residues. Unmatched junction bases numbered 7, after V lost 4 bases and J lost 7 bases. In germline, CDR1 is SGHRS, CDR2 YFSETQ. The clonotype was recovered from a human donor in a cohort sampled during active COVID-19. This chain connects TRBV5-1 to TRBJ2-7; 8 nucleotides align to TRBD1. Sequenced input: peripheral blood. The CDR3 nucleotides are TGCGCCAGCAGCACGGACAGGGATGGGGAGCAGTACTTC. Protein product: CASSTDRDGEQYF.